A selection of T cell receptor beta chains follows, all from one sample in a study of blood T cell repertoires in COVID-19. Sequencing was performed with immunoSEQ multiplex PCR; in TCRdb, only in-frame clones are kept and a portion is missing. Here the sample spans some 150,000 clones, roughly four fifths being singletons. Sequenced input: peripheral blood. The receptors were sampled from a human donor with acute or convalescent COVID-19. The donor label of this sample is uncertain. Each CDR3 is given with its conserved first and last residue. The D gene is left open where the match is weak. Clone size appears in some rows only: once, few, many, or a class for an expanded clone.

V gene	D gene	clone size	CDR3 length	J gene	CDR3 DNA	CDR3 protein
TRBV11-1	TRBD2	NA	16	TRBJ2-1	TGTGCCAGCAGCTTAGGACGTCCGGGGGACTATCTCGAGCAGTTCTTC	CASSLGRPGDYLEQFF
TRBV29-1	TRBD1	NA	14	TRBJ1-1	TGCAGCGTTGAAAAGGGACAGGGGGCCTCTGAAGCTTTCTTT	CSVEKGQGASEAFF
TRBV9	NA	NA	17	TRBJ1-3	TGTGCCAGCAGCGTAGGCCCTACGGGGGTCTCTGGAAACACCATATATTTT	CASSVGPTGVSGNTIYF
TRBV6-5	TRBD2	NA	14	TRBJ2-7	TGTGCCAGCAGTCCCTGGACTAGGGGCTACGAGCAGTACTTC	CASSPWTRGYEQYF
TRBV6-2/TRBV6-3	TRBD2	once	12	TRBJ2-1	TGTGCCAGCAGTTACAACCGGGAGGGCCCAATCTTC	CASSYNREGPIF
TRBV11-2	NA	NA	15	TRBJ2-7	TGTGCCAGCAGCTTAGCTCAGGGCGGCGCCTACGAGCAGTACTTC	CASSLAQGGAYEQYF
TRBV3-1/TRBV3-2	NA	NA	16	TRBJ1-4	TGTGCCAGCAGCCAAGGGTCCAACAGGGTGGGTGAAAAACTGTTTTTT	CASSQGSNRVGEKLFF
TRBV5-4	NA	once	14	TRBJ2-7	TGTGCCAGCAGCGGTCGGTCCTCGCCCTACGAGCAGTACTTC	CASSGRSSPYEQYF
TRBV15	TRBD2	NA	15	TRBJ2-5	TGTGCCACCAGCAGACGGGGGGTCGTAGGGGAGACCCAGTACTTC	CATSRRGVVGETQYF
TRBV28	TRBD2	NA	16	TRBJ2-5	TGTGCCAGCAGTTCTCGACTAGCGGGAGACCAAGAGACCCAGTACTTC	CASSSRLAGDQETQYF
TRBV9	NA	NA	15	TRBJ2-1	TGTGCCAGCAGCCCCCGCACCGGACAGACGGTGGGGCTCTTCTTC	CASSPRTGQTVGLFF
TRBV11-3	NA	NA	14	TRBJ2-3	TGTGCCAGCTCTAGGGGGGGGACCCAAGATACGCAGTATTTT	CASSRGGTQDTQYF
TRBV6-5	TRBD2	NA	13	TRBJ2-3	TGTGCCAGCAGTCGCACCGGGGGGGATACGCAGTATTTT	CASSRTGGDTQYF
TRBV30	TRBD1	NA	13	TRBJ1-5	TGTGCCTGGAGTGCGGGACAGGCTCAGCCCCAGCATTTT	CAWSAGQAQPQHF
TRBV2	TRBD1	NA	14	TRBJ1-4	TGTGCCAGCAGTGAAAACAGGGGGAGGGAAAAACTGTTTTTT	CASSENRGREKLFF
TRBV14	NA	NA	12	TRBJ1-2	TGTGCCAGCAGCCAAGATAGCAGGGGATACACCTTC	CASSQDSRGYTF
TRBV15	TRBD1	NA	15	TRBJ2-2	TGTGCCACCAGCACGACAGGGTCTAACACCGGGGAGCTGTTTTTT	CATSTTGSNTGELFF
TRBV15	TRBD1	NA	16	TRBJ2-1	TGTGCCACCTCGACCCCCCCGGGACAGGACGACAATGAGCAGTTCTTC	CATSTPPGQDDNEQFF
TRBV6-4	NA	NA	14	TRBJ2-1	TGTGCCAGCAGTGTTACCAGAAACTACAATGAGCAGTTCTTC	CASSVTRNYNEQFF
TRBV6-5	TRBD1	NA	12	TRBJ1-2	TGTGCCAGCAGCAACGGACAGGCTGGCTACACCTTC	CASSNGQAGYTF
TRBV5-4	TRBD1	NA	16	TRBJ2-7	TGTGCCAGCACCGTCGGGGGGGGACAGGGGAACTACGAGCAGTACTTC	CASTVGGGQGNYEQYF
TRBV19	TRBD1	NA	16	TRBJ2-2	TGTGCCAGTAGGACCCCTGGGACAGGGATCGGGGGGGAGCTGTTTTTT	CASRTPGTGIGGELFF
TRBV2	TRBD2	NA	15	TRBJ2-4	TGTGCCAGCAGTGGGGCTAGCGGGGAAAAAAACATTCAGTACTTC	CASSGASGEKNIQYF
TRBV7-3	NA	few	14	TRBJ1-6	TGTGCCAGCAGCTTAGAAGGACATTTGTCACCCCTCCACTTT	CASSLEGHLSPLHF
TRBV29-1	NA	NA	13	TRBJ1-4	TGCAGCGTAGGGGGTTACCCTACTGAAAAACTGTTTTTT	CSVGGYPTEKLFF
TRBV5-1	NA	NA	13	TRBJ2-7	TGCGCCAGCAGCTTGGGGCAGGGCGACGAGCAGTACTTC	CASSLGQGDEQYF